Presented here are 32 T cell receptor beta chains from one specimen sequenced in a study of T cell repertoires in ileal Crohn's disease. Here immunoSEQ multiplex PCR was the method, and the copy in TCRdb shows in-frame clones only, minus some. The sample holds about 11,000 clones, roughly 84% seen once. The time point was: inflamed ileum from the surgical specimen. Sequenced input: ileal tissue. The receptors were gathered from an adult with Crohn's disease.

This sequence joins TRBV7-8 and TRBJ2-5, with D possibly matching TRBD2 (6 bases). CDR1 and CDR2 (germline): SGHVS, FQNEAQ. The CDR3 extends over 15 amino acids. V lost 5 bases and J 5 bases, leaving 18 bases between the germline ends. CDR3 nucleotide sequence: TGTGCCAGCAGCCCTCAGGGCGGGATCGGCGAGACCCAGTACTTC. Amino acids: CASSPQGGIGETQYF. The entire variable domain, with the rest obtained from reference TRBV7-8 and TRBJ2-5, is as follows: GAGVSQSPRYKVAKRGQDVALRCDPISGHVSLFWYQQALGQGPEFLTYFQNEAQLDKSGLPSDRFFAERPEGSVSTLKIQRTQQEDSAVYLCASSPQGGIGETQYFGPGTRLLVL.

The V and J genes are TRBV6-5 and TRBJ2-3; 9 bases line up with TRBD1. Germline lookup yields CDR1 MNHEY and CDR2 SVGAGI. After removal of 8 bases from V and 5 bases from J, the junction contained 11 bases not matched to a gene. The CDR3 consists of 15 residues. Here the CDR3 reads CASRPGQGLGDTQYF. The CDR3 coding sequence is TGTGCCAGCCGTCCGGGACAGGGTTTAGGAGATACGCAGTATTTT.

J is TRBJ2-2 and V is TRBV11-3, with 9 bases lining up with TRBD2. The CDR3 loop spans 16 amino acids. Per the germline V gene, CDR1 is SGHNT and CDR2 is YENEEA. V shed 3 bases and J 3 bases; nucleotides not matched to a gene: 5. CDR3 region: CASSLRLAGYTGELFF. The CDR3 DNA reads TGTGCCAGCAGCTTGCGCCTAGCGGGATACACCGGGGAGCTGTTTTTT.

The rearrangement joins TRBV29-1 to TRBJ2-1; 9 bases line up with TRBD2. The CDR3 has 15 amino acids. V shed 8 bases, J shed 8 bases, and the junction held 16 bases outside the gene matches. Germline V gene sequence: CDR1 SQVTM, CDR2 ANQGSEA. The CDR3 reads CSFQRVAGAYDEQFF. The DNA of the CDR3 is TGCAGCTTCCAACGGGTAGCGGGAGCGTACGATGAGCAGTTCTTC.

The genes are TRBV7-9 and TRBJ2-2; 8 bases map to TRBD2. Germline lookup yields CDR1 SEHNR and CDR2 FQNEAQ (reference sequence). With 5 bases clipped from V and 0 bases from J, the junction kept 2 bases outside the gene matches. This CDR3 has 15 amino acids. The CDR3 nucleotides are TGTGCCAGCAGCCGAGCGGGAGCGAACACCGGGGAGCTGTTTTTT. Its translation is CASSRAGANTGELFF.

The chain carries TRBV11-3 and TRBJ2-1; tentative D call: TRBD2 (5 bases). CDR1 is SGHNT, CDR2 YENEEA, per germline. V lost 3 bases and J lost 4, with 13 bases in between. The CDR3 contains 15 residues. CDR3 DNA sequence: TGTGCCAGCAGCTTCGGGGATACAGTGTACAATGAGCAGTTCTTC. Protein sequence: CASSFGDTVYNEQFF. Full variable domain (outside the CDR3, taken from reference TRBV11-3 and TRBJ2-1): EAGVVQSPRYKIIEKKQPVAFWCNPISGHNTLYWYLQNLGQGPELLIRYENEEAVDDSQLPKDRFSAERLKGVDSTLKIQPAELGDSAVYLCASSFGDTVYNEQFFGPGTRLTVL.

Written as DNA, the CDR3 is TGTGCCAGCAGTGTGACAGGGAGGGGGCAAGAGACCCAGTACTTC. Its translation: CASSVTGRGQETQYF. The V and J genes are TRBV2 and TRBJ2-5, with D possibly called TRBD1 or TRBD2 (7 bases each). The ends were cut back, 4 bases at V and 2 bases at J, with 14 bases in the middle. Germline V gene lookup returns CDR1 SNHLY and CDR2 FYNNEI. The CDR3 runs 15 residues.

The V and J genes are TRBV6-5 and TRBJ2-1, with a tentative D call TRBD1 (5 bases). Deletions cut 5 bases from V and 12 bases from J, with 11 bases between. The CDR3 sequence is 11 residues long. CDR1 MNHEY and CDR2 SVGAGI come from the germline V gene. CDR3 DNA sequence: TGTGCCAGCAGTCCAGGGAAGGCGCAGTTCTTC. Amino acids: CASSPGKAQFF.

The rearrangement joins TRBV25-1 to TRBJ2-2; tentatively, D is TRBD1 (5 bases). There are 17 residues in the CDR3. Trimming shortened V by 2 bases and J by 4 bases, and 17 bases separated the two germline ends. Germline CDR1 is MGHDK and CDR2 is SYGVNS. The DNA of the CDR3 is TGTGCCAGCAGTGAAATTCCGGGCAGGGATCTCACCGGGGAGCTGTTTTTT. It codes for CASSEIPGRDLTGELFF.

The V and J genes are TRBV18 and TRBJ2-5, with D perhaps matching TRBD1 or TRBD2 (5 bases each). Trimming pared 3 bases from V and 1 base from J, leaving 15 bases between. Germline assignment: CDR1 KGHSH and CDR2 LQKENI. The CDR3 extends over 16 amino acids. CDR3 nucleotides: TGTGCCAGCTCACCCCTGCTTGTCGGGACCCAAGAGACCCAGTACTTC. Protein product: CASSPLLVGTQETQYF.

V usage is TRBV5-1 and J usage is TRBJ2-5, with 12 bases fitting TRBD2. CDR1 and CDR2 from the germline V gene are SGHRS and YFSETQ. Losses at the gene ends were 5 bases for V and 2 bases for J; bases not matched to a gene: 4. This CDR3 spans 15 amino acids. As DNA, the CDR3 is TGCGCCAGCAGTCCTGGACTAGCGGGACAAGAGACCCAGTACTTC. Translation gives CASSPGLAGQETQYF.

This chain connects TRBV15 to TRBJ2-5; D possibly matches TRBD1 or TRBD2 (5 bases each). CDR3 length equals 13 residues. CDR1 is LNHNV and CDR2 is YYDKDF in the germline V gene (reference sequence). V lost 3 bases and J lost 5, with 10 bases in between. Here the CDR3 DNA reads TGTGCCACCAGCAGGGGACCCCACGAGACCCAGTACTTC. This sequence encodes CATSRGPHETQYF.

V and J are TRBV30 and TRBJ2-1; 10 bases match TRBD2. The CDR3 is 11 amino acids. Germline V gene sequence: CDR1 GTSNPN, CDR2 SVGIG (reference sequence). The DNA of the CDR3 is TGTGGGACTAGCGGCTACAATGAGCAGTTCTTC. It specifies CGTSGYNEQFF.

V gene TRBV11-3 combines with J gene TRBJ2-2; D is undetermined. In germline, CDR1 is SGHNT, CDR2 YENEEA. V was shortened by 1 base and J by 6 bases, with 12 bases between the two germline ends. The CDR3 sequence is 15 residues long. The chain's CDR3 is CASSLGPIGAGELFF. The CDR3 region has the DNA TGTGCCAGCAGCTTAGGGCCTATTGGGGCCGGGGAGCTGTTTTTT.

The rearrangement joins TRBV12-5 to TRBJ1-1; tentative D call: TRBD1 (6 bases). The CDR3 is made up of 13 amino acids. Trimming removed 7 bases from V and 1 base from J, with 10 bases in between. Germline CDR1 is LGHNT and CDR2 is FRNRAP. The DNA of the CDR3 is TGTGCTAGTGTACCGGACAGGAACACTGAAGCTTTCTTT. Amino acids: CASVPDRNTEAFF.

The chain recombines TRBV5-1 with TRBJ1-4, with D perhaps matching TRBD1 (6 bases). The CDR3 length is 15 residues. Trimming removed 7 bases from V and 7 bases from J, with 20 bases in between. Per the germline V gene, CDR1 is SGHRS and CDR2 is YFSETQ. CDR3 coding DNA: TGCGCCAGCTCCCTACAGGGCGCTGAAGGTGAAAAACTGTTTTTT. Translated: CASSLQGAEGEKLFF.

This rearrangement joins TRBV4-3 to TRBJ2-5; 8 bases are shared with TRBD1. Germline CDR1 reads LGHNA; CDR2 reads YSLEER. The CDR3 runs to 13 residues. After removal of 4 bases from V and 5 bases from J, the junction contained 3 bases not matched to a gene. CDR3 in amino acids: CASSPDRVETQYF. The CDR3 DNA is TGCGCCAGCAGCCCGGACAGGGTGGAGACCCAGTACTTC.

By its share, this clone is large (0.1 to 1%). The rearrangement joins TRBV2 to TRBJ1-5; D possibly corresponds to TRBD1 (6 bases). CDR3 size: 13 residues. CDR1 and CDR2 from the germline V gene are SNHLY and FYNNEI. V lost 5 bases and J 4 bases, leaving 9 bases between the germline ends. This chain's CDR3 is CASSRGGNQPQHF. The CDR3 DNA is TGTGCCAGCAGTAGGGGGGGGAATCAGCCCCAGCATTTT.

V is TRBV19 and J is TRBJ2-1; D could derive from TRBD1 or TRBD2 (5 bases each). The length of the CDR3 is 14 residues. Trimming took 2 bases from V and 8 from J, leaving 13 bases between them. Germline V gene data show CDR1 as LNHDA and CDR2 as SQIVND (reference sequence). The CDR3 spells CASSIPWGIHEQFF. CDR3 coding DNA: TGTGCCAGTAGTATACCCTGGGGGATCCATGAGCAGTTCTTC.

J is TRBJ1-4 and V is TRBV27; D is ambiguous. Trimming took 5 bases from V and 5 from J, leaving 9 bases between them. Germline V lookup: CDR1 MNHEY, CDR2 SMNVEV (reference sequence). The CDR3 contains 13 residues. CDR3 in amino acids: CASSLRPNEKLFF. In DNA form, the CDR3 reads TGTGCCAGCAGTCTGCGACCGAATGAAAAACTGTTTTTT.

V gene TRBV2 combines with J gene TRBJ1-4, with no clear D. Trimming removed 0 bases at V and 9 bases at J, with 8 bases between. The germline V gene encodes CDR1 SNHLY and CDR2 FYNNEI. The CDR3 contains 13 residues. The CDR3 sequence: CASSEAGLQKLFF. In DNA, the CDR3 is TGTGCCAGCAGTGAAGCGGGCCTTCAAAAACTGTTTTTT.

The chain recombines TRBV18 with TRBJ2-7; 9 nucleotides line up with TRBD1. The CDR3 loop spans 14 amino acids. The ends lost 1 base at V and 7 bases at J; junction bases unmatched: 5. From germline, CDR1 is KGHSH and CDR2 LQKENI. DNA of the CDR3: TGTGCCAGCTCACCACTGGGACAGGGAGGGGAGCAGTACGTC. As protein: CASSPLGQGGEQYV.

This sequence joins TRBV9 and TRBJ1-6; no firm D call. Germline CDR1 is SGDLS and CDR2 is YYNGEE. The V end lost 0 bases, the J end lost 8 bases, and 6 bases lay between the germline ends. The CDR3 is made up of 13 amino acids. CDR3 sequence: CASSVEEDSPLHF. CDR3 sequence (DNA): TGTGCCAGCAGCGTAGAAGAGGATTCACCCCTCCACTTT.

The genes are TRBV5-1 and TRBJ2-7, with D hard to call. V lost 2 bases, J lost 3 bases, and 9 bases lay in between. Per germline, CDR1 SGHRS and CDR2 YFSETQ. CDR3 size: 13 residues. The CDR3 DNA follows: TGCGCCAGCAGCTTCGAGACGGGCTACGAGCAGTACTTC. Translated: CASSFETGYEQYF.

The CDR3 here is CASSLPKGHGYTF. The CDR3 DNA sequence: TGTGCCAGCAGCTTACCAAAAGGACATGGCTACACCTTC. The rearrangement joins TRBV7-3 to TRBJ1-2; D remains ambiguous. The CDR3 totals 13 residues. Trimming shortened V by 2 bases and J by 6 bases, and 10 bases separated the two germline ends. Germline CDR1 reads SGHTA; CDR2 reads FQGTGA.

The J gene is TRBJ2-6, the V gene TRBV4-1; D is perhaps TRBD1 or TRBD2 (5 bases each). The germline CDR1 and CDR2 sequences are MGHRA and YSYEKL. The CDR3 runs to 18 residues. The V and J ends lost 1 base and 0 bases respectively, with 13 bases between them. CDR3 sequence reads: CASSQVGGVPSGANVLTF. The CDR3 nucleotides are TGCGCCAGCAGCCAAGTTGGGGGAGTCCCCTCTGGGGCCAACGTCCTGACTTTC.

The chain is built from TRBV5-1 and TRBJ1-3; D unresolved. Germline V gene sequence: CDR1 SGHRS, CDR2 YFSETQ. This CDR3 spans 14 amino acids. V was clipped by 2 bases and J by 2 bases, with 8 bases between them. The CDR3 DNA sequence: TGCGCCAGCAGCTTATCAAACCCTGGAAACACCATATATTTT. Translation gives CASSLSNPGNTIYF.

The chain recombines TRBV5-8 with TRBJ1-1; no clear D gene. Germline V CDR1 and CDR2: SGHTS, YDEGEE. CDR3 length: 12 amino acids. Trimming removed 0 bases from V and 6 bases from J, with 6 bases in between. CDR3 amino acids: CASSLGAPEAFF. DNA for the CDR3: TGTGCCAGCAGCTTGGGGGCCCCTGAAGCTTTCTTT.

The genes are TRBV5-6 and TRBJ2-3; D possibly corresponds to TRBD2 (6 bases). V lost 4 bases, J lost 0 bases, and 12 bases lay in between. The CDR3 totals 15 residues. Germline V CDR1 and CDR2: SGHDT, YYEEEE. The CDR3 is CASSAERVSTDTQYF. DNA for the CDR3: TGTGCCAGCAGCGCTGAGCGGGTGAGCACAGATACGCAGTATTTT.

This clone came up a few times. The CDR3 DNA is TGTGCCAGCAGCTTAGTAGGTGGCGGGGAGCTGTTTTTT. Protein: CASSLVGGGELFF. The V and J genes are TRBV11-2 and TRBJ2-2, with D unresolved. The length of the CDR3 is 13 residues. The V gene lost 1 base and the J gene lost 7 bases, with 7 bases spanning the gap. The germline CDR1 and CDR2 sequences are SGHAT and FQNNGV.

V usage is TRBV5-1 and J usage is TRBJ2-2; TRBD2 aligns across 7 bases. This CDR3 has 14 amino acids. CDR1 is SGHRS and CDR2 is YFSETQ in the germline V gene. Unmatched junction bases numbered 6, after V lost 6 bases and J lost 4 bases. The CDR3 is CASKTSLGTGELFF. The CDR3 bases are TGCGCCAGCAAGACTAGCCTGGGCACCGGGGAGCTGTTTTTT.

V is TRBV5-1 and J is TRBJ2-2; D remains unclear. V shed 3 bases and J shed 5 bases, with 11 bases lying between them. Germline lookup yields CDR1 SGHRS and CDR2 YFSETQ. CDR3 length equals 14 residues. In DNA, the CDR3 is TGCGCCAGCAGCTCTTCCCTCTCTACCGGGGAGCTGTTTTTT. Translation gives CASSSSLSTGELFF. The full variable domain, rest sourced from reference TRBV5-1 and TRBJ2-2, is KAGVTQTPRYLIKTRGQQVTLSCSPISGHRSVSWYQQTPGQGLQFLFEYFSETQRNKGNFPGRFSGRQFSNSRSEMNVSTLELGDSALYLCASSSSLSTGELFFGEGSRLTVL.